This TCR beta chain was captured in a study of regulatory T cells in long-lasting Graves disease. Looking at the study overall: Patients newly diagnosed with Graves' had been on antithyroid drugs for under 3 months.

Regarding time point: newly diagnosed GD, antithyroid drugs for less than 3 months. Construction of the TCR library relied on RNA isolated from PBMCs. With EDTA tubes as the receptacles, approximately 10 milliliters of peripheral blood were drawn. V dropped 6 bases and J dropped 2; count of bases not matched to a gene: 13. The CDR3 extends over 15 amino acids. Per the germline V gene, CDR1 is DFQATT and CDR2 is SNEGSKA (reference sequence). Construction of TCR beta libraries relied on iRepertoire HTBI primers and on Arm-PCR targeting CDR3 regions. TCRdb recomputed calls from the multiplex PCR reads with MiXCR, one row per CDR3 protein. The sample lists roughly 520,000 distinct CDR3 sequences, around 12% occurring once. These data were likewise used in another study, on T cells in Graves' hyperthyroidism and ophthalmopathy. This second study notes: Exclusion of a patient resulted from uncontrolled infection, other autoimmune disease, pregnancy or lactation. During a first-round RT-PCR of the TCR CDR3, the HTBI primer set was used.

The sample here was peripheral blood mononuclear cells (PBMCs), taken at new diagnosis, from a patient treated with antithyroid drugs. The rearrangement uses TRBV20-1 and TRBJ2-7; TRBD2 aligns across 7 bases. The clonotype was recovered from a young woman with Graves disease. The CDR3 DNA sequence: TGCAGTGCCAAGACTTTACCTAGCGGCACCTACGAGCAGTACTTC. It codes for CSAKTLPSGTYEQYF.